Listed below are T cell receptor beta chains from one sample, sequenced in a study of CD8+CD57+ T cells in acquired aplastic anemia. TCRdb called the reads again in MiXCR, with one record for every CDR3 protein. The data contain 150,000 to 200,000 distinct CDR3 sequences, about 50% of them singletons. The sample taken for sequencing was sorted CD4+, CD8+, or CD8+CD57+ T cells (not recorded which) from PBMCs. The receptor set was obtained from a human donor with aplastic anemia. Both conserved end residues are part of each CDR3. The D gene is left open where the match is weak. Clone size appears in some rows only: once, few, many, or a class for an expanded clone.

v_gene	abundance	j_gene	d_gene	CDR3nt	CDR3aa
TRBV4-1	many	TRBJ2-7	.	TGCGCCAGCAGTCCCCATGATTTCTACGAGCAGTACTTC	CASSPHDFYEQYF
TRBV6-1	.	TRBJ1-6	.	TGTGCCGGGAAGTCGGGAGTCCATTCACCCCTCCACTTT	CAGKSGVHSPLHF
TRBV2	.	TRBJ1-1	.	TGTGCCAGCAGTGACAGTATACCTAGGAGTGAAGCTTTCTTT	CASSDSIPRSEAFF
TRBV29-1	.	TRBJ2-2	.	TGCAGCGGCAAGACAGGGACGGGGGACACCGGGGAGCTGTTTTTT	CSGKTGTGDTGELFF
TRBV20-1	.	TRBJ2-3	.	TGCAGTGCCCGAGGAGGCAGGGCCACAGATACGCAGTATTTT	CSARGGRATDTQYF
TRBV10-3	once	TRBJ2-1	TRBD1	TGTGCCATCAGCACTCGGGACAGGGGGCCCGATGAGCAGTTCTTC	CAISTRDRGPDEQFF
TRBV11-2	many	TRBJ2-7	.	TGTGCCAGCAGCTTAGATCTCGTCGGCGGATACGAGCAGTACTTC	CASSLDLVGGYEQYF
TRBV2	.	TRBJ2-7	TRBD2	TGTGCCAGCAGTCTGACTAGCGGGATATACGAGCAGTACTTC	CASSLTSGIYEQYF
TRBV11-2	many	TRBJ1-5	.	TGTGCCAGCAGCTTAGGCAGGGCCGATCAGCCCCAGCATTTT	CASSLGRADQPQHF
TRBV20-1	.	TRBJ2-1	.	TGCAGTGCTAACCGGGGTATGGGGACCAATGAGCAGTTCTTC	CSANRGMGTNEQFF
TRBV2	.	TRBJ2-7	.	TGTGCCAGCAGTGACGGGGTGGTTCCGTCCTACGAGCAGTACTTC	CASSDGVVPSYEQYF
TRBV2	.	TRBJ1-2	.	TGTGCCACCAGACAGGCGCCTAACTATGGCTACACCTTC	CATRQAPNYGYTF
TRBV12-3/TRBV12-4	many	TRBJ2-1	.	TGTGCCAGCAGTTTAATGAATGAGCAGTTCTTC	CASSLMNEQFF
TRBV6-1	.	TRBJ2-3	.	TGTGCCAGCACCTACCACCGGCTTACGGGTAGCACAGGTACGCAGTATTTT	CASTYHRLTGSTGTQYF
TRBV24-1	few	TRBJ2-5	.	TGTGCCACCAGCAAAGGGGGCCAAGAGACCCAGTACTTC	CATSKGGQETQYF
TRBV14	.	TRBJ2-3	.	TGTGCCAGCAGCCAAGTCCCGGTAGCGGAGGCAGATACGCAGTATTTT	CASSQVPVAEADTQYF
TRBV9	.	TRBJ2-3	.	TGTGCCAGCAGCCCGCAAGCCGGGACAACGGCGGGGGATACGCAGTATTTT	CASSPQAGTTAGDTQYF
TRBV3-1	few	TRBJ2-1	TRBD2	TGTGCCAGCAGCCAAGCCCCCGGACTAGCGGGAGTCTCCTACAATGAGCAGTTCTTC	CASSQAPGLAGVSYNEQFF
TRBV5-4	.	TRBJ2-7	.	TGTGCCAGCAGCTTGGGGGGGGGCATCTCCTACGAGCAGTACTTC	CASSLGGGISYEQYF
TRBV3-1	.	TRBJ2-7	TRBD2	TGTGCCAGCAGCCAACGATGGGCGGGAGGACCCTACGAGCAGTACTTC	CASSQRWAGGPYEQYF
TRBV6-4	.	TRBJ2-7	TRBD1	TGTGCCAGCAGCACAAACCCGGGACAGGGGGCGCGAGAGCAGTACTTC	CASSTNPGQGAREQYF
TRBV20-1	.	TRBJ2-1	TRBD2	TGCAGTGCTAGACGCCTAGCGGGATACAATGAGCAGTTCTTC	CSARRLAGYNEQFF
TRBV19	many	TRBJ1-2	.	TGTGCCAGTAGTATACAGGGGCCTTACTATGGCTACACCTTC	CASSIQGPYYGYTF
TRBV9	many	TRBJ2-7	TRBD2	TGTGCCAGCAGCGTAGAAGGCGGGAGGCCGCCGGGGGAGCAGTACTTC	CASSVEGGRPPGEQYF
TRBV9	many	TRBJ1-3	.	TGTGCCAGCAGCGTAGGAGGGGGCTCTGGAAACACCATATATTTT	CASSVGGGSGNTIYF
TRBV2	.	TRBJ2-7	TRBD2	TGTGCCAGCAGTGCACTAGCGGGAGCGAGAGAGCAGTACTTC	CASSALAGAREQYF
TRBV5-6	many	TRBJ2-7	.	TGTGCCAGCAGCTTGGGTCACACATCCTACGAGCAGTACTTC	CASSLGHTSYEQYF
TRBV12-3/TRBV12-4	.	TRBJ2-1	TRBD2	TGTGCCAGCAGTCCCCCTATCGGGACTAGCAAACCCAATGAGCAGTTCTTC	CASSPPIGTSKPNEQFF
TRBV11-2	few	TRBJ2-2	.	TGTGCCAGCAGCACCAGAATCAGGGAAAACACCGGGGAGCTGTTTTTT	CASSTRIRENTGELFF
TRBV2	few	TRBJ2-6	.	TGTGCCAGCAGTGATTTTCCCGCTGGGGCCAACGTCTTGACTTTC	CASSDFPAGANVLTF
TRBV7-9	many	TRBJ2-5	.	TGTGCCAGCAGCTCCACATCTCCTGAGACCCAGTACTTC	CASSSTSPETQYF
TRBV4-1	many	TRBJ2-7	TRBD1	TGCGCCAGCAGCCTCCTGGGGACAGGTTATGAGCAGTACTTC	CASSLLGTGYEQYF
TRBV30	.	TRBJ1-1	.	TGTGCCGGAGATGGGGGGCTTATCACTGAAGCTTTCTTT	CAGDGGLITEAFF
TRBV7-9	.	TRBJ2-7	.	TGTGCCAGCAGCTTAGGGGCCAGCGCAACCTACGAGCAGTACTTC	CASSLGASATYEQYF